The next 24 T cell receptor beta chains were all read from a single sample in a study of blood T cell repertoires in COVID-19 (dated by TCRdb to 2020 to 2022). The library was obtained by the immunoSEQ multiplex PCR assay. TCRdb obtained this table from immuneACCESS and retained in-frame rearrangements with V and J assigned. These tables miss some clones; where compared with another copy, unresolved V genes account for less than half of the shortfall, and the remainder is unexplained. The sample data list 60,000 to 75,000 clones, and more than 75% of these were observed just once. The ten largest account for about 7% of the sample. Sample: peripheral blood. These receptors were taken from a man aged 50-59 years with active COVID-19.

The DNA of the CDR3 is TGTGCCAGCAGTCCTGGACAGGGACAAGAGACCCAGTACTTC. This encodes CASSPGQGQETQYF. The genes are TRBV7-9 and TRBJ2-5, with 8 bases aligning to TRBD1. Germline trimming cut 6 bases from V and 2 bases from J; bases unmatched to any gene: 5. Germline assignment: CDR1 SEHNR and CDR2 FQNEAQ (reference sequence). This CDR3 has 14 residues.

This clone was detected only once. The CDR3 is CASSLLRAGELFF. CDR3 DNA: TGTGCCAGCAGCCTCCTCCGCGCCGGGGAGCTGTTTTTT. The chain couples TRBV6-5 to TRBJ2-2; D gene ambiguous. This CDR3 spans 13 amino acids. Between the trimmed V and J ends, which lost 6 bases and 6 bases, there was a span of 11 bases. The V gene's germline CDR1 is MNHEY and CDR2 SVGAGI.

This clone was detected a few times. J is TRBJ2-1 and V is TRBV28, with D perhaps matching TRBD1 (5 bases). V dropped 7 bases and J dropped 2 bases, with 15 bases sitting between them. This CDR3 spans 15 amino acids. Germline assignment: CDR1 MDHEN and CDR2 SYDVKM. The CDR3 nucleotides read TGTGCCAGCACCCCTGACAGTGGCCCCTACAATGAGCAGTTCTTC. Translated: CASTPDSGPYNEQFF.

This chain links TRBV27 with TRBJ2-1, with 9 bases identical to TRBD1. Per germline, CDR1 MNHEY and CDR2 SMNVEV (reference sequence). Germline trimming cut 4 bases from V and 1 base from J; bases unmatched to any gene: 5. The CDR3 totals 16 residues. This CDR3 reads CASSSADRGSYNEQFF. DNA for the CDR3: TGTGCCAGCAGTTCAGCCGACAGGGGGTCCTACAATGAGCAGTTCTTC.

The rearrangement links TRBV5-6 to TRBJ1-5; 8 bases are a match to TRBD1. The CDR3 spans 16 residues. The V and J ends lost 4 bases and 6 bases, in that order; junction bases with no gene match: 12. From germline, CDR1 is SGHDT and CDR2 YYEEEE. CDR3 sequence (DNA): TGTGCCAGCAGCCGAGGAGGACAGGGAAAGGTTCAGCCCCAGCATTTT. It is translated as CASSRGGQGKVQPQHF.

The chain carries TRBV15 and TRBJ2-7; weak D call: TRBD1 (6 bases). This CDR3 region has 14 residues. Germline CDR1 LNHNV, CDR2 YYDKDF (reference sequence). V was shortened by 4 bases and J by 1 base, with 11 bases between the two germline ends. DNA for the CDR3: TGTGCCACCAGCATTTCAGGGGAGTCCTACGAGCAGTACTTC. Translating gives CATSISGESYEQYF.

This chain links TRBV29-1 with TRBJ1-4; perhaps TRBD1 as D (6 bases). Between the trimmed V and J ends, which lost 7 bases and 3 bases, there was a span of 15 bases. Germline loops: CDR1 SQVTM, CDR2 ANQGSEA. The length of the CDR3 is 14 residues. For the CDR3, the DNA is TGCAGCGCCAGACGGGGGGCCTCTAATGAAAAACTGTTTTTT. It encodes CSARRGASNEKLFF.

J is TRBJ2-4 and V is TRBV11-3, with D tentatively TRBD1 (5 bases). Trimming cost V 5 bases and J 2 bases, with 22 bases left between them. CDR3 size: 18 residues. The germline gives CDR1 SGHNT, CDR2 YENEEA. Here the CDR3 DNA reads TGTGCCAGCAGCCCTTCCAGGGCGCAGGGTGGTACCAAAAACATTCAGTACTTC. Protein: CASSPSRAQGGTKNIQYF.

This clone was observed once. This chain uses TRBV5-4 with TRBJ1-1; possibly TRBD1 for D (6 bases). Trimming took off 0 bases at V and 2 bases at J, with 14 bases between the two ends. Germline CDR1 reads SGHNT; CDR2 reads YYREEE (reference sequence). The length of the CDR3 is 16 residues. CDR3 loop: CASSLVRGGENTEAFF. Here the CDR3 DNA reads TGTGCCAGCAGCTTGGTGAGAGGGGGGGAAAACACTGAAGCTTTCTTT.

This chain links TRBV5-1 with TRBJ1-2, with 8 bases lining up with TRBD1. This CDR3 contains 16 residues. Per germline, CDR1 SGHRS and CDR2 YFSETQ. J lost 6 bases, V lost 0 bases, and 10 bases had no gene match. This CDR3 is CASSLGGTGPQNGYTF. The CDR3 region has the DNA TGCGCCAGCAGCTTGGGAGGGACAGGACCGCAGAATGGCTACACCTTC.

The V gene is TRBV5-5, the J gene TRBJ1-4, with a tentative D call TRBD1 (6 bases). The germline CDR1 and CDR2 sequences are SGHKS and YYEKEE (reference sequence). This CDR3 is 15 amino acids long. V lost 4 bases and J 0 bases, leaving 10 bases between the germline ends. The CDR3 bases are TGTGCCAGCAGCCCCCGACAGGCAACTAATGAAAAACTGTTTTTT. It translates to CASSPRQATNEKLFF.

This sequence joins TRBV3-1 (or the pseudogene TRBV3-2) and TRBJ1-5, with no clear D. The CDR3 sequence is 15 residues long. Trimming removed 0 bases from V and 1 base from J, with 7 bases in between. CDR1 is LGHDT and CDR2 is YNNKEL in the germline V gene (reference sequence). The DNA of the CDR3 is TGTGCCAGCAGCCAAGATACGGGGAGCAATCAGCCCCAGCATTTT. Translated: CASSQDTGSNQPQHF.

This chain uses TRBV5-8 with TRBJ2-3; TRBD2 might be the D (5 bases). The germline gives CDR1 SGHTS, CDR2 YDEGEE. The V end lost 2 bases, the J end lost 5 bases, and 9 bases lay between the germline ends. The CDR3 sequence is 13 residues long. Here the CDR3 reads CASSLSGIDTQYF. CDR3 nucleotides: TGTGCCAGCAGCTTATCCGGGATAGATACGCAGTATTTT.

The genes are TRBV5-4 and TRBJ2-5, with D tentatively TRBD2 (7 bases). The V gene's germline CDR1 is SGHNT and CDR2 YYREEE (reference sequence). This CDR3 region has 15 residues. The V gene lost 4 bases and the J gene lost 4 bases, with 17 bases spanning the gap. The CDR3 sequence is CASSRPKGGRETQYF. CDR3 DNA: TGTGCCAGCAGCCGACCGAAGGGGGGGCGAGAGACCCAGTACTTC. The full variable domain, with the rest looked up from reference TRBV5-4 and TRBJ2-5, is ETGVTQSPTHLIKTRGQQVTLRCSSQSGHNTVSWYQQALGQGPQFIFQYYREEENGRGNFPPRFSGLQFPNYSSELNVNALELDDSALYLCASSRPKGGRETQYFGPGTRLLVL.

The rearrangement uses TRBV30 and TRBJ1-4, with D uncertain. Between the trimmed V and J ends, which lost 8 bases and 7 bases, there was a span of 11 bases. Germline V gives CDR1 GTSNPN, CDR2 SVGIG (reference sequence). CDR3 length equals 11 residues. The CDR3 nucleotides are TGTGCCAGAGAGACTGGTGAAAAACTGTTTTTT. This codes for CARETGEKLFF. The entire variable domain, with the rest obtained from reference TRBV30 and TRBJ1-4, is as follows: SQTIHQWPATLVQPVGSPLSLECTVEGTSNPNLYWYRQAAGRGLQLLFYSVGIGQISSEVPQNLSASRPQDRQFILSSKKLLLSDSGFYLCARETGEKLFFGSGTQLSVL.

The V gene is TRBV19, the J gene TRBJ2-2, with no clear D. The germline V and J ends were trimmed by 2 bases and 4 bases, with 5 bases remaining between them. Germline V gene data show CDR1 as LNHDA and CDR2 as SQIVND (reference sequence). The CDR3 length is 13 residues. This CDR3 reads CASSISGTGELFF. For the CDR3, the DNA is TGTGCCAGTAGTATATCGGGCACCGGGGAGCTGTTTTTT.

This clone occurred once. This sequence joins TRBV12-3 or TRBV12-4 and TRBJ2-7; weak D call: TRBD2 (6 bases). The CDR3 totals 13 residues. Trimming stripped 3 bases from V and 3 bases from J, with 9 bases between. CDR3 coding DNA: TGTGCCAGCAGTTTGTTGGGGGGCTACGAGCAGTACTTC. Translated: CASSLLGGYEQYF.

The V call is TRBV19, the J call TRBJ1-1; no clear D gene. The CDR3 is 14 residues long. Deletions cut 4 bases from V and 1 base from J, with 10 bases between. The germline CDR1 and CDR2 sequences are LNHDA and SQIVND (reference sequence). CDR3 sequence reads: CASSRTRENTEAFF. Here the CDR3 DNA reads TGTGCCAGTAGTAGAACCCGAGAGAACACTGAAGCTTTCTTT.

The chain has TRBV6-1 and TRBJ2-5, with a tentative D call TRBD2 (6 bases). The germline CDR1 and CDR2 sequences are MNHNS and SASEGT. This CDR3 contains 15 residues. The ends were cut back, 3 bases at V and 5 bases at J, with 16 bases in the middle. Here the CDR3 DNA reads TGTGCCAGCAGTGACGCGGGGCGGACAAGGGAGACCCAGTACTTC. It translates to CASSDAGRTRETQYF.

The rearrangement links TRBV7-2 to TRBJ2-2; 12 bases map to TRBD2. Trimming cost V 1 base and J 6 bases; bases outside gene matches: 0. Germline lookup yields CDR1 SGHTA and CDR2 FQGNSA. The CDR3 loop spans 15 amino acids. In DNA form, the CDR3 reads TGTGCCAGCAGCTTAGGACTAGCGGGAGCCGGGGAGCTGTTTTTT. Translated, it gives CASSLGLAGAGELFF.

The chain recombines TRBV27 with TRBJ1-1; a weak D match, TRBD1 (6 bases). CDR1 and CDR2 from the germline V gene are MNHEY and SMNVEV (reference sequence). V was trimmed by 7 bases and J by 3 bases, leaving 12 bases between them. CDR3 length: 13 residues. The CDR3 loop reads CASMGGGYTEAFF. Here the CDR3 DNA reads TGTGCCAGCATGGGAGGGGGGTACACTGAAGCTTTCTTT.

The chain is built from TRBV3-1 (or the pseudogene TRBV3-2) and TRBJ1-5, with D tentatively TRBD1 (5 bases). Germline CDR1 and CDR2: LGHDT and YNNKEL (reference sequence). The CDR3 sequence is 14 residues long. Trimming removed 4 bases at V and 6 bases at J, with 13 bases between. CDR3 sequence reads: CASSLRQNPQPQHF. CDR3 bases: TGTGCCAGCAGCCTTAGACAGAATCCTCAGCCCCAGCATTTT.

A single count supports this clone. The chain has TRBV18 and TRBJ2-5; a weak D match, TRBD1 (5 bases). The CDR3 sequence is 16 residues long. V was pared by 4 bases and J by 5 bases, with 20 bases between. Germline V gene sequence: CDR1 KGHSH, CDR2 LQKENI. CDR3 sequence (DNA): TGTGCCAGCTCACGTGGAAGGAGCAGGGCAGGGGAGACCCAGTACTTC. Translation gives CASSRGRSRAGETQYF.

The chain combines TRBV11-2 with TRBJ1-1; D remains ambiguous. Trimming shortened V by 1 base and J by 6 bases, and 6 bases separated the two germline ends. In germline, CDR1 is SGHAT, CDR2 FQNNGV. CDR3 length: 12 residues. This CDR3 is CASSLVPAEAFF. The CDR3 bases are TGTGCCAGCAGCTTAGTCCCGGCTGAAGCTTTCTTT.